What follows is one T cell receptor beta chain and its context. The data stem from a study of T-cell reconstitution after alpha-beta-depleted transplantation in children. The library targeted TCRbeta and was prepared with unique molecular identifiers. TCRdb reanalysed the PCR reads using MiXCR and keeps one entry per CDR3 protein. The table records 600,000 to 800,000 distinct CDR3 sequences, around 13% of them present only once. V was pared by 1 base and J by 4 bases, with 14 bases between. In germline, CDR1 is LGHDT, CDR2 YNNKEL (reference sequence). The CDR3 is 15 amino acids. The sample here was PBMCs, taken before TCRalphabeta/CD19-depleted stem cell transplant. The V call is TRBV3-1, the J call TRBJ2-7, with D uncertain. This clonotype was obtained from a girl aged 2-9 years with congenital amegakaryocytic thrombocytopenia, due to receive a stem cell transplant. For the CDR3, the DNA is TGTGCCAGCAGCCAAGGCCGCTATACCTCTTACGAGCAGTACTTC. The encoded protein is CASSQGRYTSYEQYF.